This record concerns one TCR beta chain sequence. The V gene's germline CDR1 is ENHRY and CDR2 SYGVKD. The CDR3 is 14 amino acids. Trimming at V came to 4 bases and at J to 5 bases, leaving 6 bases not matched to a gene. These data belong to a study of blood T cell repertoires in COVID-19. Repertoires were generated with immunoSEQ multiplex PCR, while TCRdb's copy carries only in-frame clones and drops some. This table has fewer than 250,000 clones, 83% appearing once. Sequencing was carried out using PBMCs or T cells enriched from blood (not recorded which). This TCR was recovered from a woman in her forties who had been exposed to COVID-19. The chain is built from TRBV10-3 and TRBJ2-5, with 8 bases matching TRBD1. The CDR3 DNA is TGTGCCATCAGTGTGACAGGGGTGGAGGAGACCCAGTACTTC. It translates to CAISVTGVEETQYF.